The 25 T cell receptor beta chains in this list originate from one sample, sequenced in a study of shared clonotypes between healthy human individuals. Produced via immunoSEQ multiplex PCR; TCRdb's table is partial and in-frame only. The sample holds over 850,000 clones, about 80% seen once. Input material: memory CD4+ T cells from PBMCs. The sample's subset: CD45RA-negative fraction. The source of these receptors is a man aged 18 to 29 in good health. Some clones in this sample may be carry-over from other donors' samples.

This clone was detected only once. The J gene is TRBJ2-1, the V gene TRBV10-2; D possibly uses TRBD1 or TRBD2 (5 bases each). Germline CDR1 reads WSHSY; CDR2 reads SAAADI. With 4 bases removed from V and 11 bases from J, the gap between germline ends came to 9 bases. The CDR3 is 11 residues long. This CDR3 reads CASSAGQQQFF. CDR3 nucleotides: TGCGCCAGCAGTGCGGGGCAACAGCAGTTCTTC.

The chain is built from TRBV27 and TRBJ2-7; no reliable D call. V was pared by 3 bases and J by 3 bases, with 9 bases between. Germline V gene sequence: CDR1 MNHEY, CDR2 SMNVEV (reference sequence). This CDR3 spans 13 amino acids. This CDR3 is CASSLNGYYEQYF. For the CDR3, the DNA is TGTGCCAGCAGTTTGAACGGGTACTACGAGCAGTACTTC.

The J gene is TRBJ1-1, the V gene TRBV19; D possibly corresponds to TRBD1 (6 bases). The CDR3 covers 13 residues. Deletions cut 6 bases from V and 4 bases from J, with 12 bases between. Germline values: CDR1 LNHDA, CDR2 SQIVND (reference sequence). The CDR3: CASSQGGLTEAFF. Here the CDR3 DNA reads TGTGCCAGTAGCCAAGGGGGACTCACTGAAGCTTTCTTT. The full variable domain, rest sourced from reference TRBV19 and TRBJ1-1, is DGGITQSPKYLFRKEGQNVTLSCEQNLNHDAMYWYRQDPGQGLRLIYYSQIVNDFQKGDIAEGYSVSREKKESFPLTVTSAQKNPTAFYLCASSQGGLTEAFFGQGTRLTVV.

Remarks on this clone: A far larger clone is only one base removed, so a read error is likely. This chain joins TRBV9 and TRBJ2-7; 7 positions agree with TRBD1. This CDR3 region has 16 residues. Germline V lookup: CDR1 SGDLS, CDR2 YYNGEE. The CDR3 DNA sequence: TGTGCCAGCAGCCCACGACAGGGCTCCCTTTCCTACAAGCAGTACTTC. This encodes CASSPRQGSLSYKQYF. The full variable domain, rest sourced from reference TRBV9 and TRBJ2-7, is DSGVTQTPKHLITATGQRVTLRCSPRSGDLSVYWYQQSLDQGLQFLIQYYNGEERAKGNILERFSAQQFPDLHSELNLSSLELGDSALYFCASSPRQGSLSYKQYFGPGTRLTVT.

For this clone: A far larger clone is one base from this, pointing to a likely read error. V usage is TRBV4-2 and J usage is TRBJ2-2; D is unclear. In germline, CDR1 is LGHNA, CDR2 YNFKEQ. V shed 4 bases and J shed 0 bases, with 3 bases lying between them. The CDR3 covers 13 residues. This CDR3 is CASSPPNTGELFF. In nucleotides, the CDR3 is TGTGCCAGCAGCCCACCGAACACCGGGGAGCTGTTTTTT.

The rearrangement uses TRBV29-1 and TRBJ1-4; 7 bases fit TRBD1. This CDR3 contains 15 residues. From germline, CDR1 is SQVTM and CDR2 ANQGSEA. Unmatched junction bases numbered 7, after V lost 6 bases and J lost 0 bases. The chain's CDR3 is CSVQGGLATNEKLFF. The CDR3 DNA reads as TGCAGCGTCCAAGGGGGCCTTGCAACTAATGAAAAACTGTTTTTT. Supplemented by reference TRBV29-1 and TRBJ1-4, the full variable domain reads SAVISQKPSRDICQRGTSLTIQCQVDSQVTMMFWYRQQPGQSLTLIATANQGSEATYESGFVIDKFPISRPNLTFSTLTVSNMSPEDSSIYLCSVQGGLATNEKLFFGSGTQLSVL.

For the CDR3, the DNA is TGTGCCAGCACCATTAGGGCAGGGACTGAAGCTTTCTTT. This translates into CASTIRAGTEAFF. The chain recombines TRBV2 with TRBJ1-1; tentative D call: TRBD1 (5 bases). From germline, CDR1 is SNHLY and CDR2 FYNNEI. The CDR3 contains 13 residues. The V and J ends lost 7 bases and 5 bases respectively, with 14 bases between them.

The chain employs TRBV6-5 and TRBJ2-7, with TRBD2 identical over 13 bases. Germline loops: CDR1 MNHEY, CDR2 SVGAGI. The J segment lost 5 bases and the V segment lost 6 bases, leaving 7 bases of the junction unmatched. The CDR3 runs 15 residues. CDR3 loop: CASRPPGLAGHEQYF. CDR3 nucleotides: TGTGCCAGCAGACCTCCGGGACTAGCGGGACACGAGCAGTACTTC.

The chain uses TRBV27 and TRBJ2-3; D possibly matches TRBD1 or TRBD2 (5 bases each). The CDR3 extends over 14 amino acids. Germline V gene data show CDR1 as MNHEY and CDR2 as SMNVEV (reference sequence). Trimming pared 5 bases from V and 1 base from J, leaving 10 bases between. The CDR3 nucleotides are TGTGCCAGCAGTAGGGACGGCCGCACAGATACGCAGTATTTT. Translating gives CASSRDGRTDTQYF.

The chain has TRBV7-2 and TRBJ2-5; TRBD1 agrees at 8 bases. Germline V gives CDR1 SGHTA, CDR2 FQGNSA. V lost 8 bases, J lost 4 bases, and 9 bases stayed unmatched. This CDR3 is built from 14 residues. The CDR3 DNA sequence: TGTGCCAGCCGAGGCAGGGGGCTTGGAGAGACCCAGTACTTC. This encodes CASRGRGLGETQYF.

The rearrangement links TRBV5-4 to TRBJ2-2; D perhaps matches TRBD1 (6 bases). CDR3 length: 14 residues. Per germline, CDR1 SGHNT and CDR2 YYREEE (reference sequence). Trimming took off 4 bases at V and 4 bases at J, with 11 bases between the two ends. The CDR3 loop reads CASSKKTGTGELFF. The CDR3 DNA sequence: TGTGCCAGCAGCAAAAAGACAGGCACCGGGGAGCTGTTTTTT.

This clone has just a few counts. The chain joins TRBV4-2 to TRBJ1-4; perhaps TRBD1 as D (5 bases). Germline CDR1 reads LGHNA; CDR2 reads YNFKEQ. The V end lost 3 bases, the J end lost 5 bases, and 16 bases lay between the germline ends. The CDR3 has 16 amino acids. The DNA for the CDR3 is TGTGCCAGCAGCCACGATCCCGGGACTTCAAATGAAAAACTGTTTTTT. Protein: CASSHDPGTSNEKLFF.

The rearrangement joins TRBV6-6 to TRBJ1-2; 7 nucleotides line up with TRBD1. This CDR3 contains 15 residues. The junction had 9 bases not matched to a gene; V was cut back by 2 bases and J by 6 bases. From germline, CDR1 is MNHNY and CDR2 SVGAGI (reference sequence). This CDR3 reads CASSYAGTDQNGYTF. In DNA form, the CDR3 reads TGTGCCAGCAGTTACGCGGGGACAGACCAAAATGGCTACACCTTC.

This clone has more than one count but fewer than ten. Within the sample, other DNA sequences also encode this same CDR3. This chain joins TRBV9 and TRBJ2-3, with D perhaps matching TRBD1 (5 bases). Trimming left V 0 bases short and J 1 base short, with 9 bases between. This CDR3 spans 15 amino acids. The germline V gene encodes CDR1 SGDLS and CDR2 YYNGEE. This CDR3 reads CASSVVDRGTDTQYF. CDR3 DNA: TGTGCCAGCAGCGTAGTCGACAGAGGCACAGATACGCAGTATTTT.

CDR3 loop: CASSKGQKQIIYNEQFF. In DNA, the CDR3 is TGTGCCAGCAGCAAAGGCCAAAAGCAGATAATCTACAATGAGCAGTTCTTC. The genes are TRBV4-2 and TRBJ2-1; D ambiguous. Germline assignment: CDR1 LGHNA and CDR2 YNFKEQ. The CDR3 sequence is 17 residues long. The V and J ends lost 5 bases and 3 bases respectively, with 20 bases between them.

This clone occurred a few times. The chain has TRBV30 and TRBJ1-1; no definite D call. The germline V gene encodes CDR1 GTSNPN and CDR2 SVGIG (reference sequence). V was cut by 5 bases and J by 9 bases, with 13 bases left in between. The CDR3 runs 11 residues. Here the CDR3 DNA reads TGTGCCTGGCGGGGTGGCCGACAAGCTTTCTTT. As protein: CAWRGGRQAFF.

Concerning this clone itself: A far larger clone is off by one base, so a read error is likely. The chain combines TRBV4-2 with TRBJ2-2, with no clear D. The germline gives CDR1 LGHNA, CDR2 YNFKEQ. V lost 2 bases and J lost 9, with 19 bases in between. The CDR3 runs to 16 residues. CDR3 sequence reads: CASSQLPRPKSRELFF. CDR3 bases: TGTGCCAGCAGCCAATTACCGAGACCAAAATCCAGGGAGCTGTTTTTT.

Details on this clone: A read error may explain this, as a much larger clone is one base away. The chain combines TRBV14 with TRBJ2-7; TRBD2 agrees at 8 bases. CDR1 is SGHDN, CDR2 FVKESK, per germline. The CDR3 length is 18 residues. The CDR3: CGSSRTTVRGGGTYEQYF. CDR3 nucleotides: TGTGGCAGCAGCCGGACTACGGTTCGGGGGGGTGGTACCTACGAGCAGTACTTC.

The chain is built from TRBV5-1 and TRBJ2-5, with TRBD2 identical over 11 bases. Looked up from germline, CDR1 is SGHRS and CDR2 is YFSETQ. The CDR3 is 15 amino acids. V shed 4 bases and J 7 bases; nucleotides not matched to a gene: 9. CDR3 loop: CASSPVAGGSGTQYF. The CDR3, as DNA: TGCGCCAGCAGCCCGGTAGCGGGAGGGTCAGGGACCCAGTACTTC.

This sequence joins TRBV7-9 and TRBJ2-5; 13 bases match TRBD2. The CDR3 extends over 16 amino acids. Germline V gives CDR1 SEHNR, CDR2 FQNEAQ (reference sequence). V was clipped by 4 bases and J by 5 bases; unmatched bases: 7. CDR3 region: CASSSGLAGVSETQYF. DNA for the CDR3: TGTGCCAGCAGCTCCGGACTAGCGGGAGTTTCGGAGACCCAGTACTTC.

The chain has TRBV6-5 and TRBJ2-3; TRBD1 might be the D (5 bases). This CDR3 is 13 amino acids long. CDR1 is MNHEY, CDR2 SVGAGI, per germline. Trimming shortened V by 5 bases and J by 5 bases, and 11 bases separated the two germline ends. CDR3 sequence (DNA): TGTGCCAGCAGTCCAGGGCCTGGAGATACGCAGTATTTT. Amino acid sequence: CASSPGPGDTQYF.

This chain links TRBV4-3 with TRBJ1-1; D perhaps matches TRBD1 (5 bases). The CDR3 has 13 amino acids. Trimming took 2 bases from V and 5 from J, leaving 9 bases between them. The germline V gene has CDR1 LGHNA and CDR2 YSLEER. CDR3 loop: CASSQKWGTEAFF. The CDR3 DNA is TGCGCCAGCAGCCAAAAATGGGGGACTGAAGCTTTCTTT.

The chain carries TRBV25-1 and TRBJ1-1; perhaps TRBD1 as D (6 bases). This CDR3 contains 14 residues. Trimming shortened V by 2 bases and J by 7 bases, and 14 bases separated the two germline ends. Germline V CDR1 and CDR2: MGHDK, SYGVNS. The CDR3 nucleotides are TGTGCCAGCAGTGAACATGCAGGGGCCAATGAAGCTTTCTTT. Its protein product is CASSEHAGANEAFF.

In this sample, this clone turned up once. The sample contains more than one DNA sequence encoding this CDR3. This chain links TRBV29-1 with TRBJ1-3, with a weak D call TRBD1 (5 bases). Germline CDR1 reads SQVTM; CDR2 reads ANQGSEA. This CDR3 is 12 amino acids long. V was shortened by 4 bases and J by 2 bases, with 6 bases between the two germline ends. This CDR3 reads CSVVGPGNTIYF. The CDR3 nucleotides are TGCAGCGTTGTGGGACCTGGAAACACCATATATTTT.

The table lists this clone with a few counts. CDR3 bases: TGTGCCAGCAGCTTAGGAGGGGGAAGGGCGGGAAACACCATATATTTT. This sequence encodes CASSLGGGRAGNTIYF. The chain carries TRBV7-2 and TRBJ1-3; D might be TRBD1 (6 bases). V dropped 1 base and J dropped 4 bases, with 14 bases sitting between them. This CDR3 region has 16 residues. CDR1 and CDR2 from the germline V gene are SGHTA and FQGNSA.